This entry describes one TCR beta chain. Clones were read by immunoSEQ multiplex PCR, and TCRdb kept only the in-frame ones, dropping some. The sample has about 240,000 clones, about nine tenths seen once. The sample comes from a study of blood T cell repertoires in COVID-19. CDR1 and CDR2 (germline): SEHNR, FQNEAQ (reference sequence). The J segment lost 6 bases and the V segment lost 5 bases, leaving 6 bases of the junction unmatched. The length of the CDR3 is 16 residues. This clonotype originated in a man in his 60s with acute or convalescent COVID-19. The sample was peripheral blood. This chain uses TRBV7-9 with TRBJ2-2; 13 nucleotides align to TRBD2. CDR3 protein: CASSETGLAGAGELFF. The CDR3 DNA reads TGTGCCAGCAGCGAGACCGGACTAGCGGGAGCCGGGGAGCTGTTTTTT.